These 9 T cell receptor beta chains were all obtained from the same sample, sequenced in a study of cytomegalovirus exposure and HLA in healthy donors. Amplification used 60 Vbeta primers and 13 Jbeta primers. Assay used: immunoSEQ multiplex PCR; TCRdb lists only in-frame clones, some missing. There are some 95,000 clones in the sample; approximately 72% occur only once, and 4.1% lies in the top ten. The specimen sequenced was PBMCs. These receptors all come from a woman in her thirties or forties in good health and CMV-seropositive.

By its share, this clone is medium-sized. The J gene is TRBJ1-4, the V gene TRBV4-2; 8 positions agree with TRBD1. V trimming: 0 bases; J trimming: 6 bases; junction bases outside the gene matches: 9. Germline CDR1 is LGHNA and CDR2 is YNFKEQ. The CDR3 has 17 amino acids. The CDR3 loop reads CASSQEPSSGGYEKLFF. DNA for the CDR3: TGTGCCAGCAGCCAAGAGCCCTCATCAGGGGGCTATGAAAAACTGTTTTTT.

This clone appeared a few times. The chain couples TRBV6-4 to TRBJ2-3, with 8 bases matching TRBD2. The J segment lost 0 bases and the V segment lost 3 bases, leaving 2 bases of the junction unmatched. Germline assignment: CDR1 MRHNA and CDR2 SNTAGT. The CDR3 spans 15 residues. CDR3 nucleotides: TGTGCCAGCAGTGAACGGGAGGGTAGCACAGATACGCAGTATTTT. It translates to CASSEREGSTDTQYF.

This clone showed up just a few times. The chain carries TRBV6-5 and TRBJ1-6, with no clear D. The V and J ends lost 2 bases and 5 bases respectively, with 10 bases between them. The CDR3 extends over 15 amino acids. Per germline, CDR1 MNHEY and CDR2 SVGAGI. The CDR3 DNA reads TGTGCCAGCAGTTACCCCGACACGGATAATTCACCCCTCCACTTT. Translating gives CASSYPDTDNSPLHF.

The chain has TRBV6-5 and TRBJ2-7; 10 bases are shared with TRBD2. J was trimmed by 5 bases and V by 6 bases; bases with no gene match: 7. The germline V gene encodes CDR1 MNHEY and CDR2 SVGAGI. CDR3 length: 14 amino acids. The CDR3, as DNA: TGTGCCAGCAGCCAAACTAGCGGGATCAACGAGCAGTACTTC. Its protein product is CASSQTSGINEQYF.

This clone was counted a single time. The chain recombines TRBV11-2 with TRBJ1-3, with D tentatively TRBD1 (5 bases). The CDR3 has 12 amino acids. Germline CDR1 reads SGHAT; CDR2 reads FQNNGV. V lost 4 bases and J 9 bases, leaving 10 bases between the germline ends. The CDR3, as DNA: TGTGCCAGCAGCTACCAGGGAGGCACCATATATTTT. It codes for CASSYQGGTIYF.

The V call is TRBV10-3, the J call TRBJ1-2; 12 bases map to TRBD1. Germline loops: CDR1 ENHRY, CDR2 SYGVKD. This CDR3 contains 20 residues. Germline trimming cut 3 bases from V and 8 bases from J; bases unmatched to any gene: 22. The CDR3 bases are TGTGCCATCAGTGAAACCCCGGGACAGGGGGCAACTCTGGTACGCGACGGCTACACCTTC. The encoded protein is CAISETPGQGATLVRDGYTF.

The rearrangement uses TRBV19 and TRBJ2-5; 9 positions match TRBD1. V trimming: 8 bases; J trimming: 1 base; junction bases outside the gene matches: 5. This CDR3 region has 14 residues. Germline lookup yields CDR1 LNHDA and CDR2 SQIVND (reference sequence). The CDR3 sequence is CASSTGGFQETQYF. The CDR3 coding sequence is TGTGCCAGTTCGACAGGGGGGTTCCAAGAGACCCAGTACTTC.

This chain connects TRBV7-8 to TRBJ2-1, with D possibly TRBD2 on 6 matching bases. The V and J ends lost 1 base and 2 bases respectively, with 12 bases between them. CDR1 is SGHVS and CDR2 is FQNEAQ in the germline V gene. CDR3 size: 16 residues. CDR3 region: CASSLGRREAYNEQFF. The CDR3 DNA sequence: TGTGCCAGCAGCTTAGGCCGGAGGGAGGCCTACAATGAGCAGTTCTTC.

The rearrangement joins TRBV10-3 to TRBJ1-3, with a weak D call TRBD1 (6 bases). Germline V gene lookup returns CDR1 ENHRY and CDR2 SYGVKD. V was cut by 5 bases and J by 2 bases, with 13 bases left in between. There are 15 residues in the CDR3. This chain's CDR3 is CAISPKQGTGNTIYF. CDR3 sequence (DNA): TGTGCCATCAGTCCCAAGCAGGGGACTGGAAACACCATATATTTT.